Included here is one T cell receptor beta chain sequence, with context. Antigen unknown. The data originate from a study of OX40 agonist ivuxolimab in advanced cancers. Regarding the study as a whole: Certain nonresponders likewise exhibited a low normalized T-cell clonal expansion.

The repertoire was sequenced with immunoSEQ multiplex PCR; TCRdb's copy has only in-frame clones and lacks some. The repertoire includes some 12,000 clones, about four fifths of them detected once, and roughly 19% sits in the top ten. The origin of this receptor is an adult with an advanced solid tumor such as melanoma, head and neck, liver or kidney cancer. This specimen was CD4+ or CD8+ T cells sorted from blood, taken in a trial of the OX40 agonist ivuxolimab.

The CDR3 coding sequence is TGTGCCAGCAGTCCAAAGGGTCTCGGAAGGGACCAGCCCCAGCATTTT. Protein: CASSPKGLGRDQPQHF. This chain connects TRBV27 to TRBJ1-5, with D tentatively TRBD1 (5 bases). Germline values: CDR1 MNHEY, CDR2 SMNVEV (reference sequence). V was shortened by 5 bases and J by 7 bases, with 21 bases between the two germline ends. The CDR3 runs to 16 residues.